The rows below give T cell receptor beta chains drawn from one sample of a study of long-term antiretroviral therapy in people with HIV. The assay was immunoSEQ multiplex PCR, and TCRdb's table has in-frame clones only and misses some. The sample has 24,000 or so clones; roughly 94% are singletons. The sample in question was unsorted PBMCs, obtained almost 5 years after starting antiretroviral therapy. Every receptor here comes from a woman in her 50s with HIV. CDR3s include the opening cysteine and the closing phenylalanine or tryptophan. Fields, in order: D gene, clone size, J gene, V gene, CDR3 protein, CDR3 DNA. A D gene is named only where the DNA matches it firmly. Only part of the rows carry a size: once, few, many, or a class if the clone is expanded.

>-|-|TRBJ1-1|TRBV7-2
CASSYGRNTEAFF
TGTGCCAGCAGCTACGGAAGGAACACTGAAGCTTTCTTT
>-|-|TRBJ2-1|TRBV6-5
CASSYSNSNEQFF
TGTGCCAGCAGTTACTCGAATTCGAATGAGCAGTTCTTC
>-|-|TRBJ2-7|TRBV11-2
CASSSRQF
TGTGCCAGCAGCTCTCGACAATTC
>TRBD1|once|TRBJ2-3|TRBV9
CASSGTGGFTDTQYF
TGTGCCAGCAGCGGGACAGGGGGCTTCACAGATACGCAGTATTTT
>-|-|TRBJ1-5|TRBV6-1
CASKGGVLGQPQHF
TGTGCCAGCAAAGGGGGGGTACTCGGTCAGCCCCAGCATTTT
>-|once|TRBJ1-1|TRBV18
CASSPGVVVQVDAFF
TGTGCCAGCTCACCGGGTGTAGTGGTGCAGGTCGATGCTTTCTTT
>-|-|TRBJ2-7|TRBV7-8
CASSLPGSSGGEQYF
TGTGCCAGCAGCTTACCCGGGTCCTCTGGGGGCGAGCAGTACTTC
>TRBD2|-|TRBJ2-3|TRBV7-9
CASSLTSGTDTQYF
TGTGCCAGCAGCCTCACTAGCGGCACAGATACGCAGTATTTT
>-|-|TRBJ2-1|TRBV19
CASSTGDSYNEQFF
TGTGCCAGTAGTACAGGGGACTCCTACAATGAGCAGTTCTTC
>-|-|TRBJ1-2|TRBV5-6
CASSLASSGESGYTF
TGTGCCAGCAGCTTGGCTTCGTCAGGGGAGAGTGGCTACACCTTC
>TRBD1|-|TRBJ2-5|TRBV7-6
CASSLDWTGDETQYF
TGTGCCAGCAGCTTAGATTGGACAGGGGATGAGACCCAGTACTTC
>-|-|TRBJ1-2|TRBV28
CAIWAVDQDYTF
TGTGCCATATGGGCGGTGGATCAGGACTACACCTTC
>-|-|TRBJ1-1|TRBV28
CASNRGTPTEAFF
TGTGCCAGCAATCGCGGGACTCCTACTGAAGCTTTCTTT
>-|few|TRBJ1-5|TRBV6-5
CASSIHSNQPQHF
TGTGCCAGCAGTATCCATAGCAATCAGCCCCAGCATTTT
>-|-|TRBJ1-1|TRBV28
CASIYGTEAFF
TGTGCCAGCATCTACGGGACCGAAGCTTTCTTT
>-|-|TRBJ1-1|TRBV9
CASSVAAAQPNTEAFF
TGTGCCAGCAGCGTAGCGGCAGCCCAGCCGAACACTGAAGCTTTCTTT
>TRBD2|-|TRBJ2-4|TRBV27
CASRPEESGRTDKNIQYF
TGTGCCAGCAGGCCCGAAGAGAGCGGGAGGACCGACAAAAACATTCAGTACTTC
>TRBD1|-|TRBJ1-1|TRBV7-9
CASSLDGTGGLNTEAFF
TGTGCCAGCAGCTTAGACGGGACAGGGGGCCTGAACACTGAAGCTTTCTTT
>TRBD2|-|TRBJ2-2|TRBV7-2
CASSFILRQREAGELFF
TGTGCCAGCAGCTTCATCCTAAGACAGCGGGAGGCCGGGGAGCTGTTTTTT
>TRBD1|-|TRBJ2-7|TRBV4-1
CASSLSDRGSYYEQYF
TGCGCCAGCAGCCTATCGGACAGGGGGTCCTACTACGAGCAGTACTTC
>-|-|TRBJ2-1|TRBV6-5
CASSFDESSYNEQFF
TGTGCCAGCAGTTTCGACGAGAGCTCCTACAATGAGCAGTTCTTC
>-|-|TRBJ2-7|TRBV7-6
CASSPGPERTYEQYF
TGTGCCAGCAGCCCGGGACCAGAAAGGACCTACGAGCAGTACTTC
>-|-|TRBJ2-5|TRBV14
CASSQGAIETQYF
TGTGCCAGCAGCCAAGGAGCAATCGAGACCCAGTACTTC
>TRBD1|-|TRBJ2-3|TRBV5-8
CASSLSRTGESTDTQYF
TGTGCCAGCAGCTTATCAAGGACAGGGGAGAGCACAGATACGCAGTATTTT
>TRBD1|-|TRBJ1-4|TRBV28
CASSSSGGTNEKLFF
TGTGCCAGCAGTTCTTCAGGGGGAACTAATGAAAAACTGTTTTTT
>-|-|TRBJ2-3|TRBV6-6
CASSRAGRTDTQYF
TGTGCCAGCAGTAGGGCGGGACGGACAGATACGCAGTATTTT
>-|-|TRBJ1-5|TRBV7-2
CASSSTADQPQHF
TGTGCCAGCAGCTCTACTGCGGATCAGCCCCAGCATTTT
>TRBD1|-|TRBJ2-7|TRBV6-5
CASSSGQGAYEQYF
TGTGCCAGCAGTTCCGGACAGGGGGCGTACGAGCAGTACTTC